The 22 T cell receptor beta chains below all came from one sample that was sequenced in a study of CD8 T cells in Susac syndrome. It was with random hexamers that about 0.45 to 1 ug RNA was reverse transcribed. TCRdb analysed the immunoSEQ multiplex PCR reads with MiXCR anew, one entry per CDR3 protein. This table has 150,000 to 200,000 distinct CDR3 sequences, around 90% appearing once. The specimen sequenced was CD4+ T cells from PBMCs. The receptors were sampled from a human donor in good health.

The chain uses TRBV19 and TRBJ1-1; D is perhaps TRBD1 (5 bases). The CDR3 length is 15 residues. Looked up from germline, CDR1 is LNHDA and CDR2 is SQIVND (reference sequence). Trimming pared 3 bases from V and 4 bases from J, leaving 15 bases between. CDR3 amino acids: CASSIGSGYGTEAFF. In DNA form, the CDR3 reads TGTGCCAGTAGTATTGGGTCAGGGTACGGCACTGAAGCTTTCTTT.

The rearrangement joins TRBV7-2 to TRBJ2-7, with D maybe TRBD2 (6 bases). The CDR3 is 15 residues long. In germline, CDR1 is SGHTA, CDR2 FQGNSA. The ends were cut back, 5 bases at V and 0 bases at J, with 14 bases in the middle. The CDR3 region is CASSRQAGTSYEQYF. The DNA for the CDR3 is TGTGCCAGCAGCCGCCAGGCGGGGACCTCCTACGAGCAGTACTTC.

The chain's CDR3 is CASSPPGAAGELFF. The CDR3 region has the DNA TGCGCCAGCAGCCCGCCAGGGGCGGCCGGGGAGCTGTTTTTT. This chain uses TRBV5-1 with TRBJ2-2; D perhaps matches TRBD1 (6 bases). The V end was cut by 4 bases, the J end by 6 bases, with 13 bases between. Germline V CDR1 and CDR2: SGHRS, YFSETQ. The CDR3 is made up of 14 amino acids.

The rearrangement links TRBV14 to TRBJ2-7; possibly TRBD1 for D (5 bases). In germline, CDR1 is SGHDN, CDR2 FVKESK. V lost 7 bases and J lost 7, with 11 bases in between. The CDR3 spans 11 residues. The chain's CDR3 is CASKAGKEQYF. The CDR3 coding sequence is TGTGCCAGCAAAGCAGGGAAGGAGCAGTACTTC.

The chain combines TRBV28 with TRBJ2-7, with D uncertain. Trimming took off 2 bases at V and 9 bases at J, with 11 bases between the two ends. The CDR3 loop spans 12 amino acids. Germline CDR1 is MDHEN and CDR2 is SYDVKM. The CDR3 loop reads CASSLLPDPQYF. CDR3 DNA sequence: TGTGCCAGCAGTTTACTGCCTGACCCGCAGTACTTC.

The V call is TRBV4-3, the J call TRBJ2-5; TRBD2 matches at 13 bases. Germline V CDR1 and CDR2: LGHNA, YSLEER. V was clipped by 3 bases and J by 2 bases; unmatched bases: 3. The CDR3 totals 16 residues. CDR3 loop: CASSQGTSGTQETQYF. DNA for the CDR3: TGCGCCAGCAGCCAGGGGACTAGCGGGACTCAAGAGACCCAGTACTTC.

The V and J genes are TRBV6-5 and TRBJ2-1; TRBD1 matches at 7 bases. V shed 7 bases, J shed 3 bases, and the junction held 9 bases outside the gene matches. Germline lookup yields CDR1 MNHEY and CDR2 SVGAGI. The CDR3 contains 15 residues. CDR3 region: CASTPPGDSYNEQFF. The CDR3 DNA reads as TGTGCCAGCACTCCCCCCGGGGACAGCTACAATGAGCAGTTCTTC.

The rearrangement joins TRBV29-1 to TRBJ2-1; 10 nucleotides align to TRBD1. In germline, CDR1 is SQVTM, CDR2 ANQGSEA. This CDR3 contains 15 residues. The V gene end was trimmed by 3 bases and the J gene end by 4 bases; junction bases not matched to a gene: 6. CDR3 in amino acids: CSVEGRTGGYNEQFF. For the CDR3, the DNA is TGCAGCGTTGAGGGCCGGACAGGGGGGTACAATGAGCAGTTCTTC.

V gene TRBV18 combines with J gene TRBJ2-7; 12 bases are a match to TRBD1. V shed 3 bases, J shed 5 bases, and the junction held 5 bases outside the gene matches. Per the germline V gene, CDR1 is KGHSH and CDR2 is LQKENI. The CDR3 runs 15 residues. The CDR3 DNA sequence: TGTGCCAGCTCACCCCCGGGACAGGGGGCGGACGAGCAGTACTTC. Translation gives CASSPPGQGADEQYF.

The rearrangement joins TRBV7-9 to TRBJ2-5; the D gene is possibly TRBD2 (6 bases). Trimming removed 11 bases at V and 7 bases at J, with 17 bases between. CDR1 is SEHNR, CDR2 FQNEAQ, per germline (reference sequence). The CDR3 totals 12 residues. The CDR3 nucleotides are TGTGCCTGCGGGGCGGGGCAGGGGACCCAGTACTTC. This translates into CACGAGQGTQYF.

The chain is built from TRBV3-1 and TRBJ1-1; D is perhaps TRBD1 (5 bases). Per germline, CDR1 LGHDT and CDR2 YNNKEL (reference sequence). V was trimmed by 0 bases and J by 5 bases, leaving 16 bases between them. This CDR3 contains 16 residues. The CDR3 loop is CASSQDSNVGGTEAFF. CDR3 coding DNA: TGTGCCAGCAGCCAAGACTCCAACGTGGGGGGAACTGAAGCTTTCTTT.

J is TRBJ2-5 and V is TRBV10-3, with TRBD2 matching 7 bases. This CDR3 comprises 13 residues. Trimming removed 10 bases from V and 4 bases from J; junction bases left unmatched: 9. Germline V gives CDR1 ENHRY, CDR2 SYGVKD. CDR3 coding DNA: TGTGCCACGGGGGGTCTCTCCCGAGAGACCCAGTACTTC. Its translation: CATGGLSRETQYF.

V gene TRBV6-2 or TRBV6-3 combines with J gene TRBJ1-6, with D perhaps matching TRBD1 (5 bases). This CDR3 has 14 residues. Germline V CDR1 and CDR2: MNHEY, SVGEGT. The V end lost 0 bases, the J end lost 13 bases, and 13 bases lay between the germline ends. The CDR3 region has the DNA TGTGCCAGCAGTTACTCAGGCGGGACGGGTCCCCTCCACTTT. Protein product: CASSYSGGTGPLHF.

CDR3 nucleotides: TGTGCCAGCAGCCCCCGGTGGTGGGAGGTACATGAGCAGTTCTTC. It yields the protein CASSPRWWEVHEQFF. This rearrangement joins TRBV9 to TRBJ2-1; D is possibly TRBD2 (6 bases). Trimming pared 4 bases from V and 8 bases from J, leaving 19 bases between. The CDR3 loop spans 15 amino acids. CDR1 is SGDLS, CDR2 YYNGEE, per germline.

This clonotype was detected once. This CDR3 reads CASTIISVGVQALPPLHF. In DNA, the CDR3 is TGTGCCAGCACCATTATTTCCGTAGGGGTACAGGCCCTTCCACCCCTCCACTTT. This sequence joins TRBV7-9 and TRBJ1-6, with TRBD1 as a possible D gene (5 bases). The ends were cut back, 7 bases at V and 11 bases at J, with 30 bases in the middle. The germline V gene has CDR1 SEHNR and CDR2 FQNEAQ (reference sequence). This CDR3 contains 18 residues.

This chain joins TRBV6-1 and TRBJ1-5; D call uncertain. Trimming removed 6 bases from V and 9 bases from J, with 18 bases in between. The CDR3 is 14 residues long. CDR1 is MNHNS and CDR2 is SASEGT in the germline V gene. CDR3 bases: TGTGCCAGCAGACGGGATCCCTCAGGCTGGCCCCAGCATTTT. This encodes CASRRDPSGWPQHF.

The chain joins TRBV7-9 to TRBJ2-7; perhaps TRBD1 as D (6 bases). V lost 5 bases, J lost 6 bases, and 14 bases lay in between. This CDR3 region has 13 residues. Germline loops: CDR1 SEHNR, CDR2 FQNEAQ (reference sequence). The CDR3 reads CASSLSDRSEQYF. CDR3 DNA: TGTGCCAGCAGCCTCTCGGACAGAAGCGAGCAGTACTTC.

J is TRBJ1-6 and V is TRBV18; D uncertain. Trimming cost V 3 bases and J 6 bases, with 15 bases left between them. Germline V gene data show CDR1 as KGHSH and CDR2 as LQKENI. The CDR3 length is 16 residues. CDR3 loop: CASSPDRPGLNSPLHF. CDR3 DNA sequence: TGTGCCAGCTCACCTGATAGACCGGGCCTTAATTCACCCCTCCACTTT.

The rearrangement uses TRBV3-1 and TRBJ2-1, with unresolved D. This CDR3 region has 13 residues. The V gene lost 4 bases and the J gene lost 7 bases, with 11 bases spanning the gap. Germline lookup yields CDR1 LGHDT and CDR2 YNNKEL (reference sequence). The CDR3 DNA sequence: TGTGCCAGCAGCCTTACACCCGGGAATGAGCAGTTCTTC. Translated, it gives CASSLTPGNEQFF.

J is TRBJ2-3 and V is TRBV14; the match to TRBD2 covers 12 bases. Germline values: CDR1 SGHDN, CDR2 FVKESK. V shed 3 bases, J shed 5 bases, and the junction held 3 bases outside the gene matches. This CDR3 has 15 amino acids. CDR3 nucleotide sequence: TGTGCCAGCAGCCACGGACTAGCGGGACTAGATACGCAGTATTTT. Translating it yields CASSHGLAGLDTQYF.

Here the CDR3 reads CASTAGKNTGELFF. The CDR3 region has the DNA TGTGCCAGTACGGCCGGGAAGAACACCGGGGAGCTGTTTTTT. V is TRBV28 and J is TRBJ2-2, with D perhaps TRBD2 (5 bases). The V and J ends lost 9 bases and 1 base respectively, with 12 bases between them. The CDR3 has 14 amino acids. Germline V gene data show CDR1 as MDHEN and CDR2 as SYDVKM.

The chain links TRBV7-3 to TRBJ2-3, with 14 positions matching TRBD2. The length of the CDR3 is 15 residues. Germline V gene data show CDR1 as SGHTA and CDR2 as FQGTGA. V trimming: 5 bases; J trimming: 6 bases; junction bases outside the gene matches: 4. The CDR3: CASSPRTSGRDTQYF. CDR3 sequence (DNA): TGTGCCAGCAGCCCCCGGACTAGCGGGAGGGATACGCAGTATTTT.